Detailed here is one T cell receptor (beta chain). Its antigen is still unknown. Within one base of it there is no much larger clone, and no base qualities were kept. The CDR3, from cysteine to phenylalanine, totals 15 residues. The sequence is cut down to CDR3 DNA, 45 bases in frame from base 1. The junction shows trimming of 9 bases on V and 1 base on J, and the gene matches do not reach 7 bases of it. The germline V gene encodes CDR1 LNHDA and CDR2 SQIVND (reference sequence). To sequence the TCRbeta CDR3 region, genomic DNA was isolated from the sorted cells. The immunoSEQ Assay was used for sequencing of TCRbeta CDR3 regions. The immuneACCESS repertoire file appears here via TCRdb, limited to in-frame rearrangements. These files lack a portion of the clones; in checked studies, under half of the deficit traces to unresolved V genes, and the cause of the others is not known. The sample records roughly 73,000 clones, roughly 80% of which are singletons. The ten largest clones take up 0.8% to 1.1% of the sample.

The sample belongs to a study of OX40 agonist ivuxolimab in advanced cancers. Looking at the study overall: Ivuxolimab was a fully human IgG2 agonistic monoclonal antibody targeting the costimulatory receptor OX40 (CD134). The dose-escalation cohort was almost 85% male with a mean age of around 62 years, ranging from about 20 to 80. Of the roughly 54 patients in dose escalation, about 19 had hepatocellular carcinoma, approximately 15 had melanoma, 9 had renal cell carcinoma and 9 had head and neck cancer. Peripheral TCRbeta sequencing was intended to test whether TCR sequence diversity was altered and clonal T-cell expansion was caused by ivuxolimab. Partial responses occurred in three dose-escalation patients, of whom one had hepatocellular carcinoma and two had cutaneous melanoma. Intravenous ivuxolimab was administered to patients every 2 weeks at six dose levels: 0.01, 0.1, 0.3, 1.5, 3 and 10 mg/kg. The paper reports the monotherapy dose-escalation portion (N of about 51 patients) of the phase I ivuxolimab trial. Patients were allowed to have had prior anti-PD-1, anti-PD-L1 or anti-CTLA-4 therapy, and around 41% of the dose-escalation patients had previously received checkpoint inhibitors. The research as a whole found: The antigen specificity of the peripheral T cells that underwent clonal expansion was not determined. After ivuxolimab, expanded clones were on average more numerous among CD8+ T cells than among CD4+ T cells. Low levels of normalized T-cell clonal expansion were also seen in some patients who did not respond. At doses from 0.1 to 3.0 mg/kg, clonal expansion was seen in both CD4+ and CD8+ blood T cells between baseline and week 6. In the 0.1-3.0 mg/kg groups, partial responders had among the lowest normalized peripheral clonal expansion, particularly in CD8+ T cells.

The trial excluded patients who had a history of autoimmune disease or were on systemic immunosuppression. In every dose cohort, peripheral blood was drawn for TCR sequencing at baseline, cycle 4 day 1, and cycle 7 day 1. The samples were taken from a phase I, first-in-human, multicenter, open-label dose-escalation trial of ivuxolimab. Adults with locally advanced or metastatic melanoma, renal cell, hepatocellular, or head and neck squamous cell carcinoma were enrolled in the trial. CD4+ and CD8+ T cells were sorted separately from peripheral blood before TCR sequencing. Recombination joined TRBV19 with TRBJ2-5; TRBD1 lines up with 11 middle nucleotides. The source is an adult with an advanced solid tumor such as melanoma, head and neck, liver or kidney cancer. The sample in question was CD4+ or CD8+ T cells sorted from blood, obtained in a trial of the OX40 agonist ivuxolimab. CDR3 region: CASNRGTGGQETQYF. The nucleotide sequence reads TGTGCCAGCAACCGGGGGACAGGGGGCCAAGAGACCCAGTACTTC.